This TCR beta chain emerged from a study of Ad26.COV2.S vaccination and SARS-CoV-2 variants. Stated treatment: some 19 received Ad26.COV2.S at low or high dose, single or two shots; a few received placebo; per-sample allocation not given. After the first vaccine or placebo injection, samples were drawn on day 63. This CDR3 is built from 15 residues. Trimming stripped 6 bases from V and 7 bases from J, with 23 bases between. Germline assignment: CDR1 GTSNPN and CDR2 SVGIG (reference sequence). The protocol was immunoSEQ multiplex PCR, while the TCRdb copy is restricted to in-frame clones and leaves out a portion. The table has over 400,000 clones, roughly 89% seen once.

The sequence derives from a person between 18 and 65 years old who received the Ad26.COV2.S COVID-19 vaccine or a placebo. The material sequenced was peripheral blood, taken in a trial of Ad26.COV2.S vaccine versus placebo. The chain combines TRBV30 with TRBJ2-3; tentative D call: TRBD1 (7 bases). This chain's CDR3 is CACSRPGGPRYTQYF. The CDR3 bases are TGTGCCTGTTCCCGCCCAGGGGGGCCTAGGTATACGCAGTATTTT. Supplemented by reference TRBV30 and TRBJ2-3, the full variable domain reads SQTIHQWPATLVQPVGSPLSLECTVEGTSNPNLYWYRQAAGRGLQLLFYSVGIGQISSEVPQNLSASRPQDRQFILSSKKLLLSDSGFYLCACSRPGGPRYTQYFGPGTRLTVL.